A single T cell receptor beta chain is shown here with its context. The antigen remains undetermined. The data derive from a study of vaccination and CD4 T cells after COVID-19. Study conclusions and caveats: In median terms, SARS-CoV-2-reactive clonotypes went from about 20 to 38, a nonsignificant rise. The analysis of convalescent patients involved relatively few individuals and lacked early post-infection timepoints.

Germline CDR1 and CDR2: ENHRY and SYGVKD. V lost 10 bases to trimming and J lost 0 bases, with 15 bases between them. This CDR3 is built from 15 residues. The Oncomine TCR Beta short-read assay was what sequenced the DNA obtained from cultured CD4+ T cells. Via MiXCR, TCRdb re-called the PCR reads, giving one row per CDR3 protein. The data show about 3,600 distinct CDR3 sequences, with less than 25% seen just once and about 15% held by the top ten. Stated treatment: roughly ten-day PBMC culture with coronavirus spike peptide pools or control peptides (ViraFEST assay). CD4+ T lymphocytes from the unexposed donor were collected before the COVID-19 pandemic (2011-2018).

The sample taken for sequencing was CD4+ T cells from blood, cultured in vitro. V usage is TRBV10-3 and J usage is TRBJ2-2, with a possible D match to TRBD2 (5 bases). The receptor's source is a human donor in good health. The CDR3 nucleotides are TGTGCCACCGCCCGATCTAGCCCGAACACCGGGGAGCTGTTTTTT. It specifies CATARSSPNTGELFF.